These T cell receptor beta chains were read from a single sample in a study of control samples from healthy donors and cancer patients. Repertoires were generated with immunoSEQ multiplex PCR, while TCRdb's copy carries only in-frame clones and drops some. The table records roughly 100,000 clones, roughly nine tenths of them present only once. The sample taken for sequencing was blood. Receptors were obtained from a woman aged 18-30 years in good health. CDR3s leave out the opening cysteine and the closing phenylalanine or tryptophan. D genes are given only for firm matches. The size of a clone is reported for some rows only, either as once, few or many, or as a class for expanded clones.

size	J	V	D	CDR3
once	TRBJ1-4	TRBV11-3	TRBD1	ASSFRQGLTNEKLF
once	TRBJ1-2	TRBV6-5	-	ASTLSYGYT
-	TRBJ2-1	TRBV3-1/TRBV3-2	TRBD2	ASNSGGIYNEQF
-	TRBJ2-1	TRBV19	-	ASSIRLLGSYNEQF
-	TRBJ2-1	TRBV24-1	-	ATAEKRNSYNEQF
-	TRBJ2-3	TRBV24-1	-	ATSDLETGTDTQY
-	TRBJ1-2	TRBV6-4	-	ASSDAGTYGYT
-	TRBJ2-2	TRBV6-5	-	ASKWTSTGELF
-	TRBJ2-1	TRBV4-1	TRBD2	ASSSGTSGQNEQF
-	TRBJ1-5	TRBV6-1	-	ASSEGISQPQH
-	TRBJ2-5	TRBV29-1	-	SVVGVGETQY
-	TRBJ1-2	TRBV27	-	ASSTYRFYGYT
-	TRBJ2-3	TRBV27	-	ASSLVGKDTQY
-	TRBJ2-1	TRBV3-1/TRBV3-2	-	ASSRDNEQF
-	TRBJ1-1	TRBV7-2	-	ASSLASRNTEAF
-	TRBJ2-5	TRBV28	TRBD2	ASSNTGASGEETQY
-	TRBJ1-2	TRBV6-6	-	ASSYSTARNYGYT
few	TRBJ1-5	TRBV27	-	ASRNRGENQPQH
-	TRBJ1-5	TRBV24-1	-	ATSDSGTSQPQH
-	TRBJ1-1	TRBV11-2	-	ASSSGPGWLTEAF
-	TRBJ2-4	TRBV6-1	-	ASSENDRNIQY
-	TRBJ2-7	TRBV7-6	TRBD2	ASSATTGGSSYEQY
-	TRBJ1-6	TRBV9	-	ASSVGGNSPLH
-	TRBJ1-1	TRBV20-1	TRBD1	SASRGRGAF
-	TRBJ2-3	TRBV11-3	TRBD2	ASSGGRIGTDTQY
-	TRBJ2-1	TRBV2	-	ASGDSFGEQF